A selection of T cell receptor beta chains follows, all from one sample in a study of T-cell reconstitution after alpha-beta-depleted transplantation in children. TCRdb re-called the PCR reads with MiXCR, one entry per CDR3 protein. The sample shows more than 90,000 distinct CDR3 sequences, 10% of them seen only once. The material was PBMCs, obtained before TCRalphabeta/CD19-depleted stem cell transplant. These receptors were taken from a boy younger than 10 with acute lymphoblastic leukemia, due to receive a stem cell transplant. Both conserved end residues are part of each CDR3. D genes are given only for firm matches. The size field is filled for only some rows; it gives once, few, many or a size class.

TRBJ2-1,TRBV2,.,once,TGTGCCAGCAGTGTCCGTAACGCCGTAGGGCAGTTCTTC,CASSVRNAVGQFF
TRBJ2-3,TRBV21-1,.,.,TGTGCCAGCAGCAAAGTATCAGATACGCAGTATTTT,CASSKVSDTQYF
TRBJ2-2,TRBV20-1,.,few,TGCAGTGCTGGGCCTTCATCGGGAGCCCTGAACACCGGGGAGCTGTTTTTT,CSAGPSSGALNTGELFF
TRBJ2-1,TRBV6-5,TRBD1,.,TGTGCCAGCAGTTACTCTACAGGGGGTCCTTATGAGCAGTTCTTC,CASSYSTGGPYEQFF
TRBJ2-1,TRBV5-1,.,few,TGCGCCAGCAGCTTTTTCAGGGACTATGAGCAGTTCTTC,CASSFFRDYEQFF
TRBJ2-5,TRBV5-6,TRBD2,.,TGTGCCAGCTTGGGGACTAGCGGGAGACGGGAGACCCAGTACTTC,CASLGTSGRRETQYF
TRBJ2-7,TRBV10-3,TRBD2,few,TGTGCCATCAGTGAACAACTAGCGGGAGTAAACGAGCAGTACTTC,CAISEQLAGVNEQYF
TRBJ2-1,TRBV25-1,TRBD2,once,TGTGCCAGCAACCTAGGGGGGACGGAACAACTAGCGGGAGGACACGTAGAGCAGTTCTTC,CASNLGGTEQLAGGHVEQFF
TRBJ2-3,TRBV4-1,TRBD2,few,TGCGCCAGCAGCCAATTCGCAAGCGGGAGTGCGATGTACACAGATACGCAGTATTTT,CASSQFASGSAMYTDTQYF
TRBJ2-7,TRBV7-8,.,many,TGTGCCAGCAGCTTAGTGGGGAGCTCCTACGAGCAGTACTTC,CASSLVGSSYEQYF
TRBJ2-6,TRBV19,.,.,TGTGCCAGTAGTAGCCAGCGAACCTCTGGGGCCAACGTCCTGACTTTC,CASSSQRTSGANVLTF
TRBJ2-7,TRBV3-1,.,few,TGTGCCAGCAGTACAGGGGCGGGAGGCACCTACGAGCAGTACTTC,CASSTGAGGTYEQYF
TRBJ2-5,TRBV7-9,TRBD1,many,TGTGCCAGCAGCCCTAAGGGACAGGACCCAGAGACCCAGTACTTC,CASSPKGQDPETQYF
TRBJ1-1,TRBV6-1,.,many,TGTGCCAGCAGTGATACATACCCCAGGACTGAAGCTTTCTTT,CASSDTYPRTEAFF
TRBJ2-2,TRBV5-1,TRBD2,.,TGCGCCAGCAGCTCGACTAGCGGGAGCACCGGGGAGCTGTTTTTT,CASSSTSGSTGELFF
TRBJ2-7,TRBV7-9,.,few,TGTGCCAGCAGCTTAAGAGACAATGGCTACGAGCAGTACTTC,CASSLRDNGYEQYF
TRBJ2-7,TRBV28,.,.,TGTGCCAGCAGCTCAGACTACGTATCGCAGTACTTC,CASSSDYVSQYF
TRBJ1-1,TRBV20-1,.,few,TGCAGTGCTAGGTCCCTATGGGGGGAACAGGCTGGAAACACTGAAGCTTTCTTT,CSARSLWGEQAGNTEAFF
TRBJ2-7,TRBV20-1,TRBD2,few,TGCAGTGCTAGGAGCGGGGGACCCTACGAGCAGTACTTC,CSARSGGPYEQYF
TRBJ2-1,TRBV10-3,TRBD2,.,TGTGCCATCAGTGCTAGCGGGATTCCCCTCCCCCTCTACAATGAGCAGTTCTTC,CAISASGIPLPLYNEQFF
TRBJ2-7,TRBV5-1,.,many,TGCGCCAGCAGAAGATCCGACGGAGCCTACGAGCAGTACTTC,CASRRSDGAYEQYF
TRBJ1-3,TRBV25-1,.,.,TGTGCCAGCAGCATGTCCGGGGGCCCTGGAAACACCATATATTTT,CASSMSGGPGNTIYF
TRBJ1-5,TRBV19,.,.,TGTGCCAGTAGTCAAAGAGACAGGCCCAATCAGCCCCAGCATTTT,CASSQRDRPNQPQHF
TRBJ1-4,TRBV20-1,TRBD1,.,TGCAGTGCTAGCGGGACAGGTGGTGAAAAACTGTTTTTT,CSASGTGGEKLFF
TRBJ2-2,TRBV7-6,TRBD2,.,TGTGCCAGCAGCCTGGCGGGAGAGTATACCGGGGAGCTGTTTTTT,CASSLAGEYTGELFF
TRBJ1-2,TRBV6-2/TRBV6-3,.,many,TGTGCCAGCAGTTACGAGACCTCCCGTGGCTACACCTTC,CASSYETSRGYTF
TRBJ2-4,TRBV11-2,.,.,TGTGCCAGCAGAATCCCGGGACGGAACATTCAGTACTTC,CASRIPGRNIQYF
TRBJ2-3,TRBV7-9,.,many,TGTGCCAGCAGCTTAGGGTACGGACTCTCAATGGATACGCAGTATTTT,CASSLGYGLSMDTQYF
TRBJ2-5,TRBV24-1,.,few,TGTGCCACCAGTGCCCTTGACAGCCAAGAGACCCAGTACTTC,CATSALDSQETQYF
TRBJ1-4,TRBV6-5,.,few,TGTGCCAGCAGTCCCCTGGGGGGAAAACTGTTTTTT,CASSPLGGKLFF
TRBJ1-5,TRBV6-1,.,few,TGTGCCAGCAGTGAAATGGGGGGAAGCAACAATCAGCCCCAGCATTTT,CASSEMGGSNNQPQHF
TRBJ2-6,TRBV7-3,.,many,TGTGCCAGCAGCCCAAGGGGATCGCGGCAGAGCTCTGGGGCCAACGTCCTGACTTTC,CASSPRGSRQSSGANVLTF
TRBJ2-1,TRBV19,.,few,TGTGCCAGTAGTATCCAGTACAATGAGCAGTTCTTC,CASSIQYNEQFF
TRBJ2-1,TRBV6-2/TRBV6-3,.,few,TGTGCCAGCAGCCGACTCCGGGACTCCGGCCATGAGCAGTTCTTC,CASSRLRDSGHEQFF
TRBJ1-2,TRBV28,TRBD1,.,TGTGCCAGCAGAACGACAGGGAGCGGTGGCTACACCTTC,CASRTTGSGGYTF
TRBJ2-3,TRBV7-9,.,many,TGTGCCAGCAGCGACACTCGGGGCGGGACCCACACAGATACGCAGTATTTT,CASSDTRGGTHTDTQYF
TRBJ1-1,TRBV25-1,.,.,TGTGCCAGCAGCTCTAGGGCGGTTGCTTTCTTT,CASSSRAVAFF
TRBJ2-2,TRBV5-1,TRBD1,many,TGCGCCAGCAGCTTCCGACAGGGGGGAAACACCGGGGAGCTGTTTTTT,CASSFRQGGNTGELFF
TRBJ2-7,TRBV5-1,TRBD2,.,TGCGCCAGCAGCTATGGATCTAGCGGAGCATCCTACGAGCAGTACTTC,CASSYGSSGASYEQYF
TRBJ1-5,TRBV7-3,.,.,TGTGCCAGCAGCTTGGCCGGAGTTAGCAATCAGCCCCAGCATTTT,CASSLAGVSNQPQHF
TRBJ2-3,TRBV7-3,.,few,TGTGCCAGCAGCTGGGTGTCGAGAGAAGATACGCAGTATTTT,CASSWVSREDTQYF
TRBJ2-5,TRBV18,.,few,TGTGCCAGCTCTTCCCGGCCACAAGAGACCCAGTACTTC,CASSSRPQETQYF
TRBJ2-5,TRBV6-1,.,.,TGTGCCAGCGTGGGGGCAGGGTTCGAGACCCAGTACTTC,CASVGAGFETQYF
TRBJ1-2,TRBV2,TRBD1,.,TGTGCCAGAGACAGGGAATCTAACTATGGCTACACCTTC,CARDRESNYGYTF
TRBJ2-2,TRBV27,.,few,TGTGCCAGCAGACAACAGGGTCAAACCGGGGAGCTGTTTTTT,CASRQQGQTGELFF
TRBJ2-1,TRBV5-1,.,.,TGCGCCAGCAGCTTATTAGCCGACTTATACAATGAGCAGTTCTTC,CASSLLADLYNEQFF
TRBJ1-3,TRBV3-1,.,few,TGTGCCAGCAGCCCAGGGGTCGGGGCGCACATATATTTT,CASSPGVGAHIYF
TRBJ2-7,TRBV5-1,.,.,TGCGCCAGCAGCTTCGGGCCTCACTACGAGCAGTACTTC,CASSFGPHYEQYF